The 31 T cell receptor beta chains below all came from one sample that was sequenced in a study of OX40 agonist ivuxolimab in advanced cancers. Library method: the immunoSEQ multiplex PCR assay. In its TCRdb copy, this immuneACCESS table keeps in-frame sequences only and misses some clones. Where compared with another copy, unresolved V genes explain less than half of these, and the others have no known cause. Within this sample are approximately 76,000 clones, with 85% to 90% of them counted one time only. The ten top clones hold 0.7% to 1% of the sample. The starting material was CD4+ or CD8+ T cells sorted from blood, obtained in a trial of the OX40 agonist ivuxolimab. These receptors were taken from an adult with an advanced solid tumor such as melanoma, head and neck, liver or kidney cancer.

This clone was recorded a few times. This chain links TRBV11-3 with TRBJ2-3; TRBD1 matches at 10 bases. CDR3 size: 14 residues. V lost 5 bases, J lost 5 bases, and 4 bases stayed unmatched. The germline V gene has CDR1 SGHNT and CDR2 YENEEA. Here the CDR3 reads CASSDRTGGDTQYF. CDR3 sequence (DNA): TGTGCCAGCAGCGACCGGACAGGGGGAGATACGCAGTATTTT.

Only one count was recorded for this clone. The chain employs TRBV4-1 and TRBJ1-5; no clear D. Trimming left V 4 bases short and J 5 bases short, with 18 bases between. Looked up from germline, CDR1 is MGHRA and CDR2 is YSYEKL. The length of the CDR3 is 16 residues. The CDR3 DNA sequence: TGCGCCAGCAGCCGCCCCGGGGAGGGAGCACATCAGCCCCAGCATTTT. Residues: CASSRPGEGAHQPQHF.

The CDR3 protein is CASSQIGDRGYGYTF. The CDR3 DNA follows: TGCGCCAGCAGCCAAATTGGTGACAGGGGCTATGGCTACACCTTC. V and J are TRBV4-1 and TRBJ1-2; 8 positions match TRBD1. J gave up 4 bases and V 2 bases, and 6 bases lay outside the gene matches. The germline gives CDR1 MGHRA, CDR2 YSYEKL. The CDR3 covers 15 residues.

V and J are TRBV2 and TRBJ1-5; 9 bases are shared with TRBD1. Germline values: CDR1 SNHLY, CDR2 FYNNEI. CDR3 length equals 15 residues. Germline trimming cut 6 bases from V and 3 bases from J; bases unmatched to any gene: 6. Here the CDR3 DNA reads TGTGCCAGCAGGGCCGGGACAGGGTTCAATCAGCCCCAGCATTTT. It translates to CASRAGTGFNQPQHF.

This clone was seen only once. Sequence at one end of the junction differs from germline and may be a read error. The V call is TRBV9, the J call TRBJ1-3; no clear D. The CDR3 is 14 amino acids. From germline, CDR1 is SGDLS and CDR2 YYNGEE. This CDR3 is CASSADLAGNTIYF. In nucleotides, the CDR3 is TGTGCCAGCAGCGCCGACTTGGCTGGGAACACCATATATTTT.

V and J are TRBV6-1 and TRBJ2-7; weak D call: TRBD2 (5 bases). V shed 4 bases and J shed 5 bases, with 15 bases lying between them. CDR1 and CDR2 from the germline V gene are MNHNS and SASEGT. This CDR3 spans 14 amino acids. As DNA, the CDR3 is TGTGCCAGCAGTGGTCAACTAGGTCTTGACGAGCAGTACTTC. This translates into CASSGQLGLDEQYF.

This chain uses TRBV4-1 with TRBJ1-2; D is possibly TRBD1 (5 bases). Trimming stripped 0 bases from V and 5 bases from J, with 16 bases between. The germline V gene has CDR1 MGHRA and CDR2 YSYEKL. This CDR3 region has 16 residues. In DNA form, the CDR3 reads TGCGCCAGCAGCCAAGAGGGTCCCGGTGGGGGGTATGGCTACACCTTC. Residues: CASSQEGPGGGYGYTF.

The chain uses TRBV5-1 and TRBJ1-2, with TRBD1 as a possible D gene (5 bases). Trimming took 5 bases from V and 1 from J, leaving 18 bases between them. The CDR3 loop spans 16 amino acids. Germline V gene lookup returns CDR1 SGHRS and CDR2 YFSETQ. Here the CDR3 reads CASRSGVRGRNYGYTF. The CDR3 nucleotides read TGCGCCAGCAGATCCGGAGTTCGGGGACGTAACTATGGCTACACCTTC.

The chain links TRBV29-1 to TRBJ2-7; D tentatively reads TRBD1 or TRBD2 (5 bases each). V was pared by 4 bases and J by 5 bases, with 12 bases between. The CDR3 has 12 amino acids. The V gene's germline CDR1 is SQVTM and CDR2 ANQGSEA. The DNA of the CDR3 is TGCAGCGTTGTAATTCAGGGACACGAGCAGTACTTC. Its translation: CSVVIQGHEQYF.

This chain connects TRBV6-1 to TRBJ2-7; D unresolved. CDR1 MNHNS and CDR2 SASEGT come from the germline V gene. The CDR3 sequence is 11 residues long. The V gene lost 5 bases and the J gene lost 2 bases, with 4 bases spanning the gap. In DNA, the CDR3 is TGTGCCAGCAGTCGAACCTACGAGCAGTACTTC. Residues: CASSRTYEQYF.

This clone was found a few times. This chain connects TRBV11-2 to TRBJ1-4; D call uncertain. Trimming removed 1 base at V and 4 bases at J, with 10 bases between. The CDR3 length is 15 residues. The germline CDR1 and CDR2 sequences are SGHAT and FQNNGV. The chain's CDR3 is CASSLGTVNNEKLFF. CDR3 coding DNA: TGTGCCAGCAGCTTAGGGACGGTCAATAATGAAAAACTGTTTTTT.

The chain has TRBV5-6 and TRBJ1-1; TRBD1 is a possible D gene (6 bases). The CDR3 consists of 13 residues. V dropped 0 bases and J dropped 11 bases, with 14 bases sitting between them. Germline CDR1 and CDR2: SGHDT and YYEEEE. CDR3 sequence (DNA): TGTGCCAGCAGCTTGGGCTACAGGGTAAGGGCTTTCTTT. It encodes CASSLGYRVRAFF.

The J gene is TRBJ2-3, the V gene TRBV5-1, with 10 positions matching TRBD1. CDR1 is SGHRS, CDR2 YFSETQ, per germline. This CDR3 contains 15 residues. J was trimmed by 4 bases and V by 4 bases; bases with no gene match: 6. In DNA, the CDR3 is TGCGCCAGCAGCCTTTGGGACAGGGGCGCAGATACGCAGTATTTT. This codes for CASSLWDRGADTQYF.

This clone was counted a few times. This rearrangement joins TRBV5-1 to TRBJ2-1; perhaps TRBD1 as D (6 bases). The CDR3 length is 16 residues. V gave up 4 bases and J gave up 8 bases, with 22 bases separating them. CDR1 SGHRS and CDR2 YFSETQ come from the germline V gene. The chain's CDR3 is CASSPATGYGADEQFF. The CDR3 region has the DNA TGCGCCAGCAGCCCGGCCACAGGGTATGGTGCCGATGAGCAGTTCTTC.

DNA for the CDR3: TGTGCCAGCAGCTTAGTGGAGTACACCGGGGAGCTGTTTTTT. It encodes CASSLVEYTGELFF. The chain links TRBV7-6 to TRBJ2-2; unclear D gene. The CDR3 contains 14 residues. The germline V gene encodes CDR1 SGHVS and CDR2 FNYEAQ. Trimming pared 1 base from V and 3 bases from J, leaving 6 bases between.

This chain links TRBV11-1 with TRBJ1-1, with D possibly matching TRBD1 (6 bases). The CDR3 is 13 residues long. CDR1 and CDR2 from the germline V gene are SGHAT and FQDESV (reference sequence). Trimming pared 6 bases from V and 1 base from J, leaving 9 bases between. DNA of the CDR3: TGTGCCAGCAGGCAACAGGGGAACACTGAAGCTTTCTTT. Amino acids: CASRQQGNTEAFF.

This chain joins TRBV5-1 and TRBJ2-7; 10 bases fit TRBD2. This CDR3 comprises 14 residues. V lost 4 bases and J lost 2; bases outside the gene matches: 3. Germline CDR1 SGHRS, CDR2 YFSETQ. The CDR3 region has the DNA TGCGCCAGCAGCCCCGGACTAGCGGCCTACGAGCAGTACTTC. This sequence encodes CASSPGLAAYEQYF.

V and J are TRBV5-8 and TRBJ2-1, with TRBD2 matching 7 bases. Germline values: CDR1 SGHTS, CDR2 YDEGEE. With 2 bases clipped from V and 6 bases from J, the junction kept 5 bases outside the gene matches. This CDR3 region has 14 residues. The CDR3 loop is CASSLGLGVNEQFF. The CDR3 DNA sequence: TGTGCCAGCAGCTTAGGACTAGGAGTCAATGAGCAGTTCTTC.

J is TRBJ1-2 and V is TRBV5-6; TRBD1 matches at 9 bases. Germline values: CDR1 SGHDT, CDR2 YYEEEE. The CDR3 is 14 amino acids. V shed 3 bases and J 8 bases; nucleotides not matched to a gene: 8. The CDR3 bases are TGTGCCAGCAGCTCGAGGGGACAGGGTCGGGGCTACACCTTC. Translation gives CASSSRGQGRGYTF. Filled out from reference TRBV5-6 and TRBJ1-2, the complete variable domain reads DAGVTQSPTHLIKTRGQQVTLRCSPKSGHDTVSWYQQALGQGPQFIFQYYEEEERQRGNFPDRFSGHQFPNYSSELNVNALLLGDSALYLCASSSRGQGRGYTFGSGTRLTVV.

Only one count was recorded for this clone. The rearrangement links TRBV18 to TRBJ2-7; 7 nucleotides line up with TRBD2. Germline V gives CDR1 KGHSH, CDR2 LQKENI. The CDR3 sequence is 15 residues long. Trimming removed 5 bases from V and 2 bases from J; junction bases left unmatched: 9. The CDR3 sequence is CASSTTGTKTYEQYF. Written as DNA, the CDR3 is TGTGCCAGCTCAACTACCGGGACTAAAACCTACGAGCAGTACTTC.

CDR3 nucleotides: TGCAGCGTTGTTGAAGGGATAAGCAATCAGCCCCAGCATTTT. As protein: CSVVEGISNQPQHF. The chain is built from TRBV29-1 and TRBJ1-5; no clear D. This CDR3 spans 14 amino acids. V was shortened by 4 bases and J by 1 base, with 11 bases between the two germline ends. Germline V gene lookup returns CDR1 SQVTM and CDR2 ANQGSEA. The complete variable domain, with remaining parts taken from reference TRBV29-1 and TRBJ1-5, reads SAVISQKPSRDICQRGTSLTIQCQVDSQVTMMFWYRQQPGQSLTLIATANQGSEATYESGFVIDKFPISRPNLTFSTLTVSNMSPEDSSIYLCSVVEGISNQPQHFGDGTRLSIL.

The V call is TRBV6-1, the J call TRBJ1-6, with 7 positions matching TRBD1. The CDR3 length is 15 residues. J lost 8 bases, V lost 6 bases, and 10 bases had no gene match. In germline, CDR1 is MNHNS, CDR2 SASEGT. The CDR3 region has the DNA TGTGCCAGCAGCCTACTACGGCAGGGGGATTCACCCCTCCACTTT. Its protein is CASSLLRQGDSPLHF.

V usage is TRBV6-5 and J usage is TRBJ1-2; no clear D gene. Trimming cost V 7 bases and J 2 bases, with 5 bases left between them. This CDR3 is 11 amino acids long. CDR1 and CDR2 (germline): MNHEY, SVGAGI. CDR3 sequence: CASKQNYGYTF. The CDR3 region has the DNA TGTGCCAGCAAACAGAACTATGGCTACACCTTC.

This chain joins TRBV18 and TRBJ1-1; D uncertain. CDR3 length equals 14 residues. CDR1 is KGHSH and CDR2 is LQKENI in the germline V gene. Trimming removed 4 bases at V and 1 base at J, with 10 bases between. In DNA, the CDR3 is TGTGCCAGCTCACGAAACGGGAAGAACACTGAAGCTTTCTTT. Its protein is CASSRNGKNTEAFF.

This chain links TRBV29-1 with TRBJ1-3; D possibly corresponds to TRBD1 (6 bases). The CDR3 length is 12 residues. V was shortened by 7 bases and J by 3 bases, with 10 bases between the two germline ends. The germline V gene has CDR1 SQVTM and CDR2 ANQGSEA. The chain's CDR3 is CSGSDSGNTIYF. In DNA form, the CDR3 reads TGCAGCGGGTCGGACAGTGGAAACACCATATATTTT.

The rearrangement uses TRBV27 and TRBJ2-2; a weak D match, TRBD2 (6 bases). Germline CDR1 is MNHEY and CDR2 is SMNVEV (reference sequence). The length of the CDR3 is 15 residues. The V and J ends lost 2 bases and 6 bases respectively, with 13 bases between them. The CDR3 protein is CASSLHGGIAGELFF. CDR3 DNA sequence: TGTGCCAGCAGTTTACACGGGGGAATCGCCGGGGAGCTGTTTTTT.

V is TRBV4-1 and J is TRBJ2-3; possible D gene TRBD1, 6 bases. The V end lost 4 bases, the J end lost 4 bases, and 12 bases lay between the germline ends. The length of the CDR3 is 14 residues. Germline-derived CDR1 and CDR2 are MGHRA and YSYEKL. The CDR3 spells CASSPGGGADTQYF. In DNA form, the CDR3 reads TGCGCCAGCAGCCCTGGTGGGGGCGCAGATACGCAGTATTTT.

This CDR3 reads CASSLGTGGRGYTF. CDR3 coding DNA: TGTGCCAGCAGCTTAGGGACAGGGGGACGAGGCTACACCTTC. The J gene is TRBJ1-2, the V gene TRBV7-2; 10 nucleotides match TRBD1. The CDR3 is 14 residues long. The germline V gene has CDR1 SGHTA and CDR2 FQGNSA. V gave up 1 base and J gave up 8 bases; unmatched junction bases: 4.

The rearrangement joins TRBV30 to TRBJ2-7, with D possibly being TRBD1 (6 bases). The CDR3 spans 12 residues. The germline CDR1 and CDR2 sequences are GTSNPN and SVGIG (reference sequence). The V gene lost 2 bases and the J gene lost 6 bases, with 11 bases spanning the gap. The CDR3 region has the DNA TGTGCCTGGAGTAGCGGACAGCTCGAGCAGTACTTC. Translation gives CAWSSGQLEQYF.

The V and J genes are TRBV2 and TRBJ2-5; no clear D gene. This CDR3 region has 14 residues. The V and J ends lost 6 bases and 5 bases respectively, with 16 bases between them. Germline V lookup: CDR1 SNHLY, CDR2 FYNNEI. CDR3 sequence: CASSSQYLRETQYF. In DNA, the CDR3 is TGTGCCAGCAGCTCCCAATACCTCCGGGAGACCCAGTACTTC.

This chain links TRBV10-3 with TRBJ2-1; TRBD2 agrees at 10 bases. V trimming: 7 bases; J trimming: 5 bases; junction bases outside the gene matches: 23. The germline V gene has CDR1 ENHRY and CDR2 SYGVKD. CDR3 length equals 20 residues. CDR3 residues: CAIKERGRQGATSGDNEQFF. In DNA, the CDR3 is TGTGCCATCAAGGAGCGAGGGAGGCAGGGGGCAACTAGCGGGGACAATGAGCAGTTCTTC.